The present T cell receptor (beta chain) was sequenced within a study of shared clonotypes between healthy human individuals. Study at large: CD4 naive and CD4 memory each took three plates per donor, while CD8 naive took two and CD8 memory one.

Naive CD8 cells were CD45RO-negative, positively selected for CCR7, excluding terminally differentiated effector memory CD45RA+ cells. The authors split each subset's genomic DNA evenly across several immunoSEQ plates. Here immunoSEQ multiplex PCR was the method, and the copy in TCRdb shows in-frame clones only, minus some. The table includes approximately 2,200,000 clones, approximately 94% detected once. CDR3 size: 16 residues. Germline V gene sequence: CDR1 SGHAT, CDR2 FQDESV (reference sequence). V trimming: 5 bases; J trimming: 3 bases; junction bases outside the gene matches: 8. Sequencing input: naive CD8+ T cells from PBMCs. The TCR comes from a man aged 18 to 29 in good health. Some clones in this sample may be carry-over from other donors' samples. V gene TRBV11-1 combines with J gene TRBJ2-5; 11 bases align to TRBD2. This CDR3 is CASSPRGSGREETQYF. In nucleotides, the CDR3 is TGTGCCAGCAGCCCTCGTGGTAGCGGGAGGGAAGAGACCCAGTACTTC.